This T cell receptor beta chain is drawn from a study of blood T cell repertoires in COVID-19. The germline V and J ends were trimmed by 4 bases and 9 bases, with 10 bases remaining between them. Germline lookup yields CDR1 MGHRA and CDR2 YSYEKL. This CDR3 has 12 amino acids. Some clones are missing from TCRdb's copy, which holds only in-frame ones; the method was immunoSEQ multiplex PCR. The sample yields about 250,000 clones, over 75% seen once. This TCR was recovered from a man younger than 35 who had recovered from COVID-19. The V and J genes are TRBV4-1 and TRBJ1-5; D may be TRBD1 (5 bases). Sequencing input: PBMCs or T cells enriched from blood (not recorded which). CDR3 in DNA: TGCGCCAGCAGCCCCCCAAGGGGGCCCCAGCATTTT. Amino acid sequence: CASSPPRGPQHF.